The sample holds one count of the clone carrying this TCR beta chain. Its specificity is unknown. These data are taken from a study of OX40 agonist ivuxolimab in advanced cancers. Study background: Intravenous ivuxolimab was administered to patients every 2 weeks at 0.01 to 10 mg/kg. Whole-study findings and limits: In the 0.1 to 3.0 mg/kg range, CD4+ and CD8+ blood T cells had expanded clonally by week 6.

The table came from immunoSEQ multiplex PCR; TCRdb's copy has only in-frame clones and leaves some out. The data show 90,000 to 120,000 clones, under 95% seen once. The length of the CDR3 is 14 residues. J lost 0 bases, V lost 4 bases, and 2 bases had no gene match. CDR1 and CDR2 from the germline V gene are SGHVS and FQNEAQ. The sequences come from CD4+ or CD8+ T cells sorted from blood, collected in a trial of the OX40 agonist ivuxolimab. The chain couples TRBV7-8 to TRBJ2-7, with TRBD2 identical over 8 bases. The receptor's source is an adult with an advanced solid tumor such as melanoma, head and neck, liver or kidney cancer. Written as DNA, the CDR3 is TGTGCCAGCAGCTCAAGCGGGAGCTCCTACGAGCAGTACTTC. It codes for CASSSSGSSYEQYF.